Below are 5 T cell receptor beta chains sequenced from a single sample in a study of T-cell reconstitution after alpha-beta-depleted transplantation in children. Using unique molecular identifiers, the investigators prepared the TCRbeta library. TCRdb used MiXCR to reprocess the PCR reads, holding one entry per CDR3 protein. The sample consists of around 300,000 distinct CDR3 sequences, 23% of them appearing once. Sequencing was performed on PBMCs, mostly from graft donor cells, taken 180 days after TCRalphabeta/CD19-depleted stem cell transplant. The receptors were sampled from a male patient younger than 18 who had a stem cell transplant for acute lymphoblastic leukemia, so the T cells may come from the graft donor.

In nucleotides, the CDR3 is TGTGCCATCAGTGACCTAGCCAAAAACATTCAGTACTTC. This translates into CAISDLAKNIQYF. The V call is TRBV10-3, the J call TRBJ2-4; D is unclear. The germline V and J ends were trimmed by 3 bases and 0 bases, with 3 bases remaining between them. CDR3 length: 13 amino acids. Germline V gene data show CDR1 as ENHRY and CDR2 as SYGVKD.

This clonotype was seen many times. The gene calls are TRBV7-2 and TRBJ2-7; 13 positions match TRBD2. V dropped 4 bases and J dropped 2; count of bases not matched to a gene: 2. This CDR3 is built from 15 residues. Germline CDR1 is SGHTA and CDR2 is FQGNSA. CDR3 loop: CASSSGLAGAYEQYF. CDR3 bases: TGTGCCAGCAGCTCCGGACTAGCGGGAGCCTACGAGCAGTACTTC.

The chain employs TRBV11-2 and TRBJ2-3, with a tentative D call TRBD1 (5 bases). The CDR3 runs 16 residues. V lost 4 bases to trimming and J lost 0 bases, with 14 bases between them. Germline CDR1 is SGHAT and CDR2 is FQNNGV. The CDR3 is CASSSTTVTSTDTQYF. The CDR3 DNA reads as TGTGCCAGCAGCTCCACGACAGTTACTAGCACAGATACGCAGTATTTT.

The V gene is TRBV11-2, the J gene TRBJ2-7; D might be TRBD2 (7 bases). Per germline, CDR1 SGHAT and CDR2 FQNNGV. The ends were cut back, 2 bases at V and 2 bases at J, with 22 bases in the middle. There are 18 residues in the CDR3. The CDR3 is CASSLLWYGGLIAYEQYF. The CDR3 DNA sequence: TGTGCCAGCAGCTTATTGTGGTACGGGGGGCTTATCGCCTACGAGCAGTACTTC.

This chain links TRBV3-1 with TRBJ2-7, with 10 bases fitting TRBD2. Germline trimming cut 1 base from V and 4 bases from J; bases unmatched to any gene: 22. CDR3 size: 21 residues. CDR1 is LGHDT, CDR2 YNNKEL, per germline (reference sequence). The CDR3 spells CASSQGLPRGAGGRWSYEQYF. CDR3 bases: TGTGCCAGCAGCCAAGGCCTCCCCAGAGGAGCGGGAGGGAGGTGGAGTTACGAGCAGTACTTC.